This TCR beta chain was documented in a study of blood T cells in healthy people across ages. A J-beta primer mix and a sample-barcoded 5' primer were used in a second PCR of roughly 6 to 11 cycles. A template-switch adaptor with 12 random nucleotides tagged each cDNA molecule. Each CDR3 protein gets one entry after TCRdb re-called the 5' RACE reads with MiXCR. The repertoire holds roughly 1.7 million distinct CDR3 sequences, with approximately 32% as singletons. As to this clonotype: Its antigen is not known.

Notes on the study in general: Across samples, TCR beta diversity tracked strongly with naive T cell percentage.

The CDR3 has 14 amino acids. Germline V gene data show CDR1 as MGHRA and CDR2 as YSYEKL. Trimming removed 4 bases at V and 7 bases at J, with 16 bases between. Sequenced sample: blood. V and J are TRBV4-1 and TRBJ1-2, with no clear D. The receptor was isolated from a young woman in good health. The CDR3 protein is CASSLTRASGGYTF. The CDR3 nucleotides read TGCGCCAGCAGCCTAACCCGGGCCAGCGGTGGCTACACCTTC.